These 22 T cell receptor beta chains share one sample of origin, sequenced in a study of read filtering for tumor transcriptome and immune sequencing. The library was built from around 380 ng RNA with molecular barcoded adaptors for alpha/delta and beta/gamma chains. TCRdb re-called the reads with MiXCR, one entry per CDR3 protein. The profile shows some 130,000 distinct CDR3 sequences, roughly 13% of them singletons. Sequenced input: a population of CD138-negative cells sorted from bone marrow. These receptors were taken from a donor at least 40 years old with multiple myeloma.

In the case of this clonotype: A much larger clone differs from this one at a single base, so this may be a read error. The chain carries TRBV6-5 and TRBJ1-5; D gene uncertain. Germline lookup yields CDR1 MNHEY and CDR2 SVGAGI. This CDR3 comprises 15 residues. CDR3 bases: TGTGCCAGCAGCCAGTCAACCGATTCTAGTCAGACCCAGCATTTT. Translating gives CASSQSTDSSQTQHF.

Points on this clonotype: A far larger clone is just one base off, so this is likely a read error. This likely comes from a read error, as the CDR3 has no conserved phenylalanine or tryptophan at its end. The chain uses TRBV11-2 and TRBJ2-5; 8 nucleotides match TRBD1. With V trimmed by 5 bases and J by 4 bases, 3 bases remained unmatched. From germline, CDR1 is SGHAT and CDR2 FQNNGV. The CDR3 has 13 residues. DNA of the CDR3: TGTGCCAGCAGCCGAGACAGGGGAGAGACCCAGTACCTC. As protein: CASSRDRGETQYL.

At least ten counts were recorded for this clonotype. CDR3 loop: CAYSPGQLHNEQFF. The CDR3 DNA reads as TGTGCCTATTCACCGGGGCAGCTCCACAATGAGCAGTTCTTC. The chain links TRBV9 to TRBJ2-1; D assignment may be TRBD1 or TRBD2 (5 bases each). V lost 10 bases and J 5 bases, leaving 19 bases between the germline ends. The germline V gene encodes CDR1 SGDLS and CDR2 YYNGEE. This CDR3 has 14 amino acids.

In this sample, this clonotype turned up many times. The chain joins TRBV6-5 to TRBJ1-4; a weak D match, TRBD1 (5 bases). The CDR3 length is 15 residues. V was shortened by 5 bases and J by 0 bases, with 10 bases between the two germline ends. Per germline, CDR1 MNHEY and CDR2 SVGAGI. CDR3: CASSQLGPTNEKLFF. CDR3 sequence (DNA): TGTGCCAGCAGTCAGCTGGGACCAACTAATGAAAAACTGTTTTTT.

This clonotype was observed many times. The rearrangement uses TRBV12-3 or TRBV12-4 and TRBJ1-5; TRBD1 matches 8 bases. CDR3 length equals 15 residues. V trimming: 6 bases; J trimming: 7 bases; junction bases outside the gene matches: 11. The CDR3 sequence is CASRVAGTGDQPQHF. Written as DNA, the CDR3 is TGTGCCAGCAGAGTTGCCGGGACAGGAGACCAGCCCCAGCATTTT.

This clonotype showed up many times. The V gene is TRBV15, the J gene TRBJ2-3, with D perhaps TRBD2 (6 bases). CDR1 and CDR2 from the germline V gene are LNHNV and YYDKDF (reference sequence). Trimming took off 2 bases at V and 2 bases at J, with 14 bases between the two ends. The CDR3 sequence is 16 residues long. In DNA form, the CDR3 reads TGTGCCACCAGCAGAAATATAGCGGCCACCACAGATACGCAGTATTTT. Protein product: CATSRNIAATTDTQYF. Variable domain in full (rest from reference TRBV15 and TRBJ2-3): DAMVIQNPRYQVTQFGKPVTLSCSQTLNHNVMYWYQQKSSQAPKLLFHYYDKDFNNEADTPDNFQSRRPNTSFCFLDIRSPGLGDTAMYLCATSRNIAATTDTQYFGPGTRLTVL.

The chain links TRBV20-1 to TRBJ2-1, with a weak D call TRBD2 (5 bases). CDR1 DFQATT and CDR2 SNEGSKA come from the germline V gene (reference sequence). The CDR3 covers 14 residues. V gave up 4 bases and J gave up 5 bases, with 15 bases separating them. CDR3 coding DNA: TGCAGTGCTATCGCTAGCTTCTCACACAATGAGCAGTTCTTC. This encodes CSAIASFSHNEQFF.

This clonotype was detected many times. The genes are TRBV28 and TRBJ1-1; 9 nucleotides match TRBD1. CDR1 is MDHEN, CDR2 SYDVKM, per germline. V gave up 4 bases and J gave up 6 bases; unmatched junction bases: 3. CDR3 length equals 13 residues. The CDR3: CASSSRQGAEAFF. The DNA for the CDR3 is TGTGCCAGCAGTTCACGACAGGGGGCTGAAGCTTTCTTT.

This clonotype showed up many times. This chain uses TRBV7-9 with TRBJ2-1, with D possibly TRBD1 on 5 matching bases. The germline V and J ends were trimmed by 3 bases and 3 bases, with 15 bases remaining between them. The CDR3 loop spans 16 amino acids. CDR1 and CDR2 (germline): SEHNR, FQNEAQ (reference sequence). The CDR3 DNA reads TGTGCCAGCAGCTTGGGGCGGTCTTTGGTCTACAATGAGCAGTTCTTC. It yields the protein CASSLGRSLVYNEQFF.

This clonotype was detected ten times or more. The chain joins TRBV12-3 or TRBV12-4 to TRBJ2-1; 9 bases line up with TRBD2. This CDR3 has 15 residues. Trimming took 3 bases from V and 5 from J; bases not matched to a gene: 5. DNA for the CDR3: TGTGCCAGCAGTTTCCTTGCGGGGGGGGACAATGAGCAGTTCTTC. Protein sequence: CASSFLAGGDNEQFF.

There are a few counts of this clonotype. The chain employs TRBV19 and TRBJ1-2; 9 nucleotides match TRBD1. J gave up 8 bases and V 8 bases, and 12 bases lay outside the gene matches. The germline V gene encodes CDR1 LNHDA and CDR2 SQIVND (reference sequence). The CDR3 totals 14 residues. The CDR3 region is CASSSDRGFGGYTF. In DNA form, the CDR3 reads TGTGCCAGTTCCTCCGACAGGGGGTTCGGAGGCTACACCTTC.

At least ten counts were recorded for this clonotype. The J gene is TRBJ2-1, the V gene TRBV20-1; D is uncertain. Trimming removed 0 bases at V and 7 bases at J, with 10 bases between. The CDR3 has 13 amino acids. Germline assignment: CDR1 DFQATT and CDR2 SNEGSKA (reference sequence). As DNA, the CDR3 is TGCAGTGCTAGAGACCCCGACATAAATGAGCAGTTCTTC. It encodes CSARDPDINEQFF.

This clonotype was seen many times. The rearrangement links TRBV15 to TRBJ2-3; D unresolved. The germline V gene encodes CDR1 LNHNV and CDR2 YYDKDF (reference sequence). There are 12 residues in the CDR3. V lost 3 bases and J lost 4, with 5 bases in between. The DNA of the CDR3 is TGTGCCACCAGCAGGGTTGCAGATACGCAGTATTTT. This encodes CATSRVADTQYF. The full variable domain, rest sourced from reference TRBV15 and TRBJ2-3, is DAMVIQNPRYQVTQFGKPVTLSCSQTLNHNVMYWYQQKSSQAPKLLFHYYDKDFNNEADTPDNFQSRRPNTSFCFLDIRSPGLGDTAMYLCATSRVADTQYFGPGTRLTVL.

A few counts support this clonotype. The chain links TRBV4-1 to TRBJ2-3; tentatively, D is TRBD2 (5 bases). This CDR3 has 16 amino acids. Trimming cost V 0 bases and J 10 bases, with 20 bases left between them. Germline lookup yields CDR1 MGHRA and CDR2 YSYEKL. The CDR3 DNA follows: TGCGCCAGCAGCCAAGATCCAGCGGCTTTGGGCCAGGCGCAGTATTTT. Its protein is CASSQDPAALGQAQYF.

This clonotype was seen at least ten times. The J gene is TRBJ2-1, the V gene TRBV6-1, with 9 bases identical to TRBD2. CDR3 length equals 18 residues. With 7 bases clipped from V and 3 bases from J, the junction kept 16 bases outside the gene matches. Germline-derived CDR1 and CDR2 are MNHNS and SASEGT. The CDR3 loop reads CASKRGLAISSDYNEQFF. As DNA, the CDR3 is TGTGCCAGCAAGAGGGGACTAGCCATAAGTTCGGACTACAATGAGCAGTTCTTC.

This clonotype occurred many times. V and J are TRBV3-1 and TRBJ2-3, with 8 bases matching TRBD2. The CDR3 consists of 16 residues. With V trimmed by 4 bases and J by 7 bases, 13 bases remained unmatched. The germline V gene encodes CDR1 LGHDT and CDR2 YNNKEL (reference sequence). CDR3 loop: CASSRHSLASGYTQYF. The CDR3 DNA reads TGTGCCAGCAGCCGCCACTCACTGGCTAGCGGGTATACGCAGTATTTT.

This clonotype has at least ten counts. The DNA of the CDR3 is TGTGCCACCAGCAGAGAGCCTACCCGGGGCTCTGAAGCTTTCTTT. Translating gives CATSREPTRGSEAFF. The V call is TRBV15, the J call TRBJ1-1; a possible D gene is TRBD1 (5 bases). The length of the CDR3 is 15 residues. Trimming left V 0 bases short and J 6 bases short, with 14 bases between. Germline V gene data show CDR1 as LNHNV and CDR2 as YYDKDF (reference sequence).

The chain combines TRBV20-1 with TRBJ2-3, with 10 bases matching TRBD2. Germline loops: CDR1 DFQATT, CDR2 SNEGSKA (reference sequence). V dropped 1 base and J dropped 2; count of bases not matched to a gene: 3. This CDR3 contains 15 residues. CDR3 DNA: TGCAGTGCTAGAGCTAGCGGGAGATCCACAGATACGCAGTATTTT. This encodes CSARASGRSTDTQYF.

The sample holds a few counts of this clonotype. This may be a read error: a much more frequent sequence differs by one nucleotide. The V and J genes are TRBV27 and TRBJ2-1, with D unresolved. CDR3 size: 15 residues. Germline V gene data show CDR1 as MNHEY and CDR2 as SMNVEV (reference sequence). CDR3 sequence: CVSSFAAQRLSEQFF. CDR3 DNA: TGTGTCAGCAGTTTCGCGGCCCAACGTCTTTCCGAGCAGTTCTTC.

This chain connects TRBV7-2 to TRBJ2-5; TRBD2 matches at 9 bases. CDR3 length: 16 residues. Germline CDR1 SGHTA, CDR2 FQGNSA. Unmatched junction bases numbered 9, after V lost 5 bases and J lost 2 bases. Here the CDR3 DNA reads TGTGCCAGCAGCCTTTTAGCGGGGGTCGTACAAGAGACCCAGTACTTC. Translated: CASSLLAGVVQETQYF.

Ten or more counts support this clonotype. The chain carries TRBV4-1 and TRBJ2-3; 16 nucleotides line up with TRBD2. Germline V lookup: CDR1 MGHRA, CDR2 YSYEKL. This CDR3 contains 19 residues. V lost 4 bases to trimming and J lost 5 bases; unmatched junction nucleotides: 12. CDR3 coding DNA: TGCGCCAGCAGCCTCTCCGGGACTAGCGGGGGGGCCCGGCAAGATACGCAGTATTTT. This translates into CASSLSGTSGGARQDTQYF.

Turning to this clonotype: A single base separates this from a much larger clone, so it may be a read error. This chain joins TRBV12-3 or TRBV12-4 and TRBJ2-3; D may be TRBD2 (5 bases). Trimming removed 8 bases at V and 4 bases at J, with 19 bases between. CDR3 length equals 15 residues. CDR3 nucleotide sequence: TGTGCCAGCGCCCTTCGGGGTATTTCCGCAGATACGCAGTATTTT. Residues: CASALRGISADTQYF.